This T cell receptor beta chain was sequenced for a study of blood T cells in healthy people across ages. The germline V gene encodes CDR1 SGHTA and CDR2 FQGNSA. V lost 3 bases to trimming and J lost 0 bases, with 6 bases between them. The CDR3 loop spans 13 amino acids. Total RNA amounts of at least 5 micrograms were extracted per sample. The table lists this clonotype with a few counts. Primers used in a second PCR of roughly 6 to 12 cycles were a sample-barcoded 5' primer and a J-beta primer mix. Every molecule of cDNA carried a tag from a template-switch adaptor with 12 random nucleotides. TCRdb re-analysed the 5' RACE reads in MiXCR, keeping a single row per CDR3 protein. The sample carries about 580,000 distinct CDR3 sequences, roughly 43% recorded once.

Sequenced: blood. This receptor was taken from a man aged 80 or over in good health. The rearrangement joins TRBV7-2 to TRBJ2-7; D gene uncertain. For the CDR3, the DNA is TGTGCCAGCAGCTTCGCCAGCTCCTACGAGCAGTACTTC. Encoded protein: CASSFASSYEQYF.